The T cell receptor beta chain under discussion was sequenced for a study of blood T cells in healthy people across ages. Study at large: The capture of about one barcoded beta molecule per two T cells was achieved by template switching.

Trimming removed 3 bases from V and 6 bases from J, with 8 bases in between. This CDR3 is 12 amino acids long. Through a sample-barcoded 5' primer and a J-beta primer mix, a second PCR was run for roughly 6 to 12 cycles. TCRdb used MiXCR to reprocess the 5' RACE reads, holding one entry per CDR3 protein. The table shows under 2,000,000 distinct CDR3 sequences, with around half occurring only once. No fewer than 5.5 micrograms of total RNA were isolated from every sample. This clonotype has just a few counts. The sequenced sample was blood. This sequence was found in a woman aged 35 to 49 in good health. This chain joins TRBV12-3 or TRBV12-4 and TRBJ1-1, with D uncertain. The CDR3 spells CASSFLMPEAFF. For the CDR3, the DNA is TGTGCCAGCAGTTTCCTGATGCCTGAAGCTTTCTTT.